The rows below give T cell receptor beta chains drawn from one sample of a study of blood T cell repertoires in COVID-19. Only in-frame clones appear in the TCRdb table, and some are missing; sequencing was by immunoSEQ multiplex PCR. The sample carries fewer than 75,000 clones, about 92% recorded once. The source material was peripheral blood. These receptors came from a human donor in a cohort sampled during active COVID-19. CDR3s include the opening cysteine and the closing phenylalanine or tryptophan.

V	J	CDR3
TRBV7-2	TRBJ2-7	CASSPGTGGFYEQYF
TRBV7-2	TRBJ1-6	CASSLEPGANSPLHF
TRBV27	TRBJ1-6	CASSLAGYNSPLHF
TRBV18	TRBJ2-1	CASSSGAHNEQFF
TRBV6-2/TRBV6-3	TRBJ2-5	CASSSLGAAYGGQYF
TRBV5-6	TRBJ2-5	CASSASGGRETQYF
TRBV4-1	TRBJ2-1	CASSLPAGEDEQFF
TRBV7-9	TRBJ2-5	CASSLDTQETQYF
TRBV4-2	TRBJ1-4	CASSQDAAGHNNEKLFF
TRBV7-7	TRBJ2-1	CASSSGQASYNEQFF
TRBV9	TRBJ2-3	CASSVGIGEGTDTQYF
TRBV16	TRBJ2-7	CASSQRQGAEQYF
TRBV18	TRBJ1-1	CASSPIEGEAFF
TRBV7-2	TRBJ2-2	CASSFRDRGTGELFF
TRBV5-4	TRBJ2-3	CASSLAENTDTQYF
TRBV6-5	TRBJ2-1	CASTRVGTYNEQFF
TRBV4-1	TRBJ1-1	CASSQHRRNTEAFF
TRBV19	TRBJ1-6	CASKPGQGLYSPLHF
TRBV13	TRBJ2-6	CASSTQGAPGANVLTF
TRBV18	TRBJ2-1	CASSTRSGNEQFF
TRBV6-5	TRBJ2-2	CASSYVAQPNTGELFF
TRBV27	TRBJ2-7	CASSLSPDTAYEQYF
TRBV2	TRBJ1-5	CASTGGTYQPQHF
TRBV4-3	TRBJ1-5	CASSQDRAGNQPQHF
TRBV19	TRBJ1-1	CASNKEGGTEAFF
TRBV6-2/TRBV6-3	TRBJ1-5	CASSYPGWGNQPQHF
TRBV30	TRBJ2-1	CAWTSTRLEQFF
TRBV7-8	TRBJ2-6	CASSLLTGSGANVLTF